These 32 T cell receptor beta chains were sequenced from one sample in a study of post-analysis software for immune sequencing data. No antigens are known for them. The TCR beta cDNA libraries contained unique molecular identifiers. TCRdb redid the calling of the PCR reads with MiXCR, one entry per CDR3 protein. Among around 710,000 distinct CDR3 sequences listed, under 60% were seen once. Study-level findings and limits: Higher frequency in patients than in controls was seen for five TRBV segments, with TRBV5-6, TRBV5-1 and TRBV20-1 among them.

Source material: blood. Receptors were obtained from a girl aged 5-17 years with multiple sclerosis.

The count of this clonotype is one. The CDR3 is CASRSQGPGGYTF. CDR3 DNA sequence: TGTGCCAGCAGGTCGCAGGGACCGGGTGGCTACACCTTC. V and J are TRBV27 and TRBJ1-2; TRBD1 is a possible D gene (5 bases). Trimming pared 6 bases from V and 7 bases from J, leaving 15 bases between. The CDR3 has 13 residues. Germline CDR1 MNHEY, CDR2 SMNVEV (reference sequence).

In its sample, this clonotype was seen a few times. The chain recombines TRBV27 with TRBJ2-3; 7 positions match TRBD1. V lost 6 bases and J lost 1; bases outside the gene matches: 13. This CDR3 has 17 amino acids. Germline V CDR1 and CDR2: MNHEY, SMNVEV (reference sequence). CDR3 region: CASSTFTGALGTDTQYF. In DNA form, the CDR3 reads TGTGCCAGCAGCACCTTCACAGGGGCGCTTGGCACAGATACGCAGTATTTT.

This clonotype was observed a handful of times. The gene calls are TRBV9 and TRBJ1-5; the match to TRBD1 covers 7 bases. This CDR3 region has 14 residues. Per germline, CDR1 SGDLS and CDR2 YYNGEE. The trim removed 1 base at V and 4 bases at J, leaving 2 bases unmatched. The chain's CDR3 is CASSVIQGNQPQHF. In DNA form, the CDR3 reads TGTGCCAGCAGCGTAATACAGGGGAATCAGCCCCAGCATTTT.

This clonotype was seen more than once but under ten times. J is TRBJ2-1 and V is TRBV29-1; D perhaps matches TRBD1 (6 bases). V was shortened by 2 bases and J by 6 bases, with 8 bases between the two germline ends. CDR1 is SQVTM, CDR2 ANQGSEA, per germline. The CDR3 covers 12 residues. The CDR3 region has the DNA TGCAGCGTTGAAAGGACAGTCAATGAGCAGTTCTTC. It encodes CSVERTVNEQFF.

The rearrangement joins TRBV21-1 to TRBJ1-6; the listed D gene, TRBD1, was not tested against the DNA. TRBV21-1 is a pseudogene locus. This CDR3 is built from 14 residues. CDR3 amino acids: CASRPGQANSPPHF. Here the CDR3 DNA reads TGTGCCAGCAGACCGGGACAGGCCAATTCACCCCCCCACTTT.

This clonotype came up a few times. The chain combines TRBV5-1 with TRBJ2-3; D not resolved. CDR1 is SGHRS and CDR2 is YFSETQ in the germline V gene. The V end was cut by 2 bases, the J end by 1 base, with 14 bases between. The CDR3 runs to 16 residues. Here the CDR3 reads CASSFGSKNGTDTQYF. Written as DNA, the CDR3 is TGCGCCAGCAGCTTCGGCAGCAAAAATGGCACAGATACGCAGTATTTT.

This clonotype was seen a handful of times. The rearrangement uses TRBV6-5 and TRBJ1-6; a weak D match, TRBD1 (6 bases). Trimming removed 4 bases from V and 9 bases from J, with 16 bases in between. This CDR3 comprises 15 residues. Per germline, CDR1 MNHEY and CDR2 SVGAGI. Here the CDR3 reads CASSSEDSEGSPLHF. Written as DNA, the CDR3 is TGTGCCAGCAGTTCCGAGGACAGCGAGGGTTCACCCCTCCACTTT.

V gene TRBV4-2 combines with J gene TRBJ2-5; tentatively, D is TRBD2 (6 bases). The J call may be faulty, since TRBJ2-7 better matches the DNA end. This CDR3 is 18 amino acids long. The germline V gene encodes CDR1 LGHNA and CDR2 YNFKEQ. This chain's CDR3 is CASSQSQIMGRGAYEQYF. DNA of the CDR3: TGTGCCAGCAGCCAATCTCAAATAATGGGGCGGGGAGCCTACGAGCAGTACTTC.

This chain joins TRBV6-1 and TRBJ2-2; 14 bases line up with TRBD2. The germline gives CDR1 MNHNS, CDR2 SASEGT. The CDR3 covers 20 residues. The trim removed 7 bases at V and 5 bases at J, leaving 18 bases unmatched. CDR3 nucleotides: TGTGCCAGCACCGAGGGACTAGCGGGAGTTTTTAGTATTGGTACCGGGGAGCTGTTTTTT. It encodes CASTEGLAGVFSIGTGELFF.

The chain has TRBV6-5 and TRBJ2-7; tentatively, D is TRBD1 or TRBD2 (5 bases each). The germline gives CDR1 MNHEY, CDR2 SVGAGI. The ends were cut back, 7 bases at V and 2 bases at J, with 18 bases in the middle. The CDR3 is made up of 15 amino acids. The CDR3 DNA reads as TGTGCCAGCAAGAAAGTCCGGGACGGGACCTACGAGCAGTACTTC. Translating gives CASKKVRDGTYEQYF.

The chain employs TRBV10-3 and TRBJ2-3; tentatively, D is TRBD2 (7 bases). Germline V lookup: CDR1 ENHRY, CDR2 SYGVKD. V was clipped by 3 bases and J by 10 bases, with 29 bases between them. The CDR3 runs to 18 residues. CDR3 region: CAISEHSVGGRGKDAQYF. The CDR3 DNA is TGTGCCATCAGTGAACACTCGGTTGGAGGGAGGGGGAAGGATGCGCAGTATTTT.

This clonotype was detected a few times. CDR3 protein: CASSQDPGYTQYF. In nucleotides, the CDR3 is TGCGCCAGCAGCCAAGATCCGGGGTATACCCAGTACTTC. V usage is TRBV4-1 and J usage is TRBJ2-5, with a tentative D call TRBD2 (5 bases). This CDR3 has 13 residues. Trimming took off 0 bases at V and 8 bases at J, with 10 bases between the two ends. From germline, CDR1 is MGHRA and CDR2 YSYEKL.

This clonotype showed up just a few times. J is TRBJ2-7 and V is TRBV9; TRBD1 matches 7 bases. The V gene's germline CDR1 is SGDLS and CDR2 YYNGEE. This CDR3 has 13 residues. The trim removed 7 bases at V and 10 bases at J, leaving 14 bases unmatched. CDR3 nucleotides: TGTGCCAGCGGCAGGGGGATTGGCATGGACCAGTACTTC. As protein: CASGRGIGMDQYF.

CDR3 loop: CASSLGRGRGQSYNEQFF. CDR3 nucleotide sequence: TGTGCCAGCAGCTTAGGCAGGGGCCGCGGCCAATCCTACAATGAGCAGTTCTTC. V and J are TRBV11-2 and TRBJ2-1; weak D call: TRBD1 (6 bases). Germline V gene sequence: CDR1 SGHAT, CDR2 FQNNGV. This CDR3 region has 18 residues. V gave up 1 base and J gave up 1 base, with 17 bases separating them.

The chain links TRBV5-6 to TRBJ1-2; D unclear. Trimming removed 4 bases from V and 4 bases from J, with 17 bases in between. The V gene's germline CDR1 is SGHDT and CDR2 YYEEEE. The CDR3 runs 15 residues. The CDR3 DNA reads TGTGCCAGCAGCCTGGACCGCCGTGGAGGCTATGGCTACACCTTC. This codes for CASSLDRRGGYGYTF. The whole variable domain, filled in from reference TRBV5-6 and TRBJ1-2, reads DAGVTQSPTHLIKTRGQQVTLRCSPKSGHDTVSWYQQALGQGPQFIFQYYEEEERQRGNFPDRFSGHQFPNYSSELNVNALLLGDSALYLCASSLDRRGGYGYTFGSGTRLTVV.

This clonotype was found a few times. DNA of the CDR3: TGTGCCAGCAGCTTAGCGCAATCGGATCTCCCAGATACGCAGTATTTT. Translating gives CASSLAQSDLPDTQYF. The chain joins TRBV7-2 to TRBJ2-3; D remains unclear. Germline CDR1 reads SGHTA; CDR2 reads FQGNSA. There are 16 residues in the CDR3. V shed 0 bases and J shed 4 bases, with 14 bases lying between them.

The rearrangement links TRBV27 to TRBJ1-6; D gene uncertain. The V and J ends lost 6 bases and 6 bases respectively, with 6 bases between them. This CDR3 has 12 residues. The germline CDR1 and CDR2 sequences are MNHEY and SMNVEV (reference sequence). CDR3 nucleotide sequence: TGTGCCAGCAGGGACCCTAATTCACCCCTCCACTTT. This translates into CASRDPNSPLHF.

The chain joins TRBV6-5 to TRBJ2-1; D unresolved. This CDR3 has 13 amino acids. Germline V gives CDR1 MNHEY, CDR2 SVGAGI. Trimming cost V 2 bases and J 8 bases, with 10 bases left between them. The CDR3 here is CASSYDVDDEQFF. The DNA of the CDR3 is TGTGCCAGCAGTTACGATGTGGACGATGAGCAGTTCTTC.

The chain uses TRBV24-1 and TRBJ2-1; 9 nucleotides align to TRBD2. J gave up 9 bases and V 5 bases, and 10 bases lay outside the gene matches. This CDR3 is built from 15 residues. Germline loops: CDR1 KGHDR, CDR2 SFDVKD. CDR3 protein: CATSVNSGSSGEQFF. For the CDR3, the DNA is TGTGCCACCAGTGTAAATAGCGGGAGTTCAGGTGAGCAGTTCTTC.

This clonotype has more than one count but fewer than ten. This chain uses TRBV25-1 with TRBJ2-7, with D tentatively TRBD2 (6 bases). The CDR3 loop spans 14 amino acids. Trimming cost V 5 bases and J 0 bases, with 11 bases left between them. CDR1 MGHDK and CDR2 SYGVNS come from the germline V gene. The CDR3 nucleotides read TGTGCCAGCAGTACCTCGACTAGCTCCTACGAGCAGTACTTC. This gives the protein CASSTSTSSYEQYF.

The CDR3 sequence is CASSPDPTGNYGYTF. For the CDR3, the DNA is TGTGCCAGCAGCCCCGACCCGACAGGGAACTATGGCTACACCTTC. The rearrangement joins TRBV7-2 to TRBJ1-2; 7 nucleotides align to TRBD1. The V gene end was trimmed by 5 bases and the J gene end by 2 bases; junction bases not matched to a gene: 8. In germline, CDR1 is SGHTA, CDR2 FQGNSA. The CDR3 is 15 residues long. Combining the CDR3 with reference TRBV7-2 and TRBJ1-2 gives the whole variable domain GAGVSQSPSNKVTEKGKDVELRCDPISGHTALYWYRQSLGQGLEFLIYFQGNSAPDKSGLPSDRFSAERTGGSVSTLTIQRTQQEDSAVYLCASSPDPTGNYGYTFGSGTRLTVV.

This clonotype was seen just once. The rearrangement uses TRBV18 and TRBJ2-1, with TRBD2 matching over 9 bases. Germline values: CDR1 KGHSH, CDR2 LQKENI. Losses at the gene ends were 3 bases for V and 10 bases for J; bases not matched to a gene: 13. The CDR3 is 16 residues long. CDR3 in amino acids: CASSPAGGRAVGEQFF. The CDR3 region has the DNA TGTGCCAGCTCACCGGCGGGCGGGAGGGCCGTGGGCGAGCAGTTCTTC.

The CDR3 here is CASGLVTGRGDNEQFF. CDR3 DNA sequence: TGTGCTAGTGGTTTGGTGACCGGGAGAGGGGACAATGAGCAGTTCTTC. The gene calls are TRBV12-5 and TRBJ2-1; maybe TRBD2 (6 bases). Looked up from germline, CDR1 is LGHNT and CDR2 is FRNRAP. The CDR3 length is 16 residues. Trimming took 0 bases from V and 5 from J, leaving 14 bases between them.

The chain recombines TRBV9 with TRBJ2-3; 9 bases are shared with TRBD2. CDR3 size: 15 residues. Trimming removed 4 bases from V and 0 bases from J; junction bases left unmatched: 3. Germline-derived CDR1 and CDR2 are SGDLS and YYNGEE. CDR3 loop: CASSTLAGSTDTQYF. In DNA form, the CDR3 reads TGTGCCAGCAGCACCCTAGCGGGAAGCACAGATACGCAGTATTTT.

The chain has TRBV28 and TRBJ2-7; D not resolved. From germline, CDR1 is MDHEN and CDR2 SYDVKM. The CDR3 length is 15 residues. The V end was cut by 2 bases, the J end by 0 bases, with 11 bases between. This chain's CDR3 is CASSLVGSSSYEQYF. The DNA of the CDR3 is TGTGCCAGCAGTTTAGTGGGGTCGAGCTCCTACGAGCAGTACTTC. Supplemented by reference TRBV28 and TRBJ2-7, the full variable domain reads DVKVTQSSRYLVKRTGEKVFLECVQDMDHENMFWYRQDPGLGLRLIYFSYDVKMKEKGDIPEGYSVSREKKERFSLILESASTNQTSMYLCASSLVGSSSYEQYFGPGTRLTVT.

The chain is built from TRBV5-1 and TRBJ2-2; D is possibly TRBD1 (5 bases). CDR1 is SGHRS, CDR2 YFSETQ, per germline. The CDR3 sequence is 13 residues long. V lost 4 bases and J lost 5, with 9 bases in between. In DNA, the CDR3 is TGCGCCAGCAGCGAACAGGCGACCGGGGAGCTGTTTTTT. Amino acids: CASSEQATGELFF.

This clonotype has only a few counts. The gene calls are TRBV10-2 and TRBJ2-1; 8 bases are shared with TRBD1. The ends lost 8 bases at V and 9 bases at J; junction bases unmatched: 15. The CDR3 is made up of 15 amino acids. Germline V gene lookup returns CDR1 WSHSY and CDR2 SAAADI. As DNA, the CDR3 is TGCGCCAGCGCCCCTACAGGGGGGAGCAGCGGTGAGCAGTTCTTC. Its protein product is CASAPTGGSSGEQFF.

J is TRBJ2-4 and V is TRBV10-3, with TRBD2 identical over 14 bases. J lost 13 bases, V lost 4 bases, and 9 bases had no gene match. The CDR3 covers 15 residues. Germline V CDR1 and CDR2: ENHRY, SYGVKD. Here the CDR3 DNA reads TGTGCCATCAGTGGGGGACTAGCGGGAGTTAATGAGCAGTACTTC. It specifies CAISGGLAGVNEQYF.

The CDR3 spells CSGYLGLQFF. The CDR3 DNA follows: TGCAGTGGGTACTTGGGACTCCAGTTCTTC. J is TRBJ2-1 and V is TRBV20-1; weak D call: TRBD2 (6 bases). The V gene's germline CDR1 is DFQATT and CDR2 SNEGSKA (reference sequence). With 7 bases removed from V and 13 bases from J, the gap between germline ends came to 14 bases. The CDR3 has 10 residues.

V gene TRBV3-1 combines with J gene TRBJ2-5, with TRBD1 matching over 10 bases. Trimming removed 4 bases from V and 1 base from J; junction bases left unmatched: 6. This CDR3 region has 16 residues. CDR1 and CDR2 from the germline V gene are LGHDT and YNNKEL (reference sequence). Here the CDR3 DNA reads TGTGCCAGCAGCCGACAGGGGGCGGTAAGCCAAGAGACCCAGTACTTC. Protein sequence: CASSRQGAVSQETQYF.

CDR3 DNA sequence: TGTGCCAGCAGCTTAGTGGGGCTAGCGACCTCTCGCACCGGGGAGCTGTTTTTT. It is translated as CASSLVGLATSRTGELFF. The chain combines TRBV11-1 with TRBJ2-2, with D perhaps matching TRBD2 (6 bases). Germline V lookup: CDR1 SGHAT, CDR2 FQDESV (reference sequence). V lost 1 base and J lost 4, with 19 bases in between. The CDR3 consists of 18 residues. The whole variable domain, remainder taken from reference TRBV11-1 and TRBJ2-2, is EAEVAQSPRYKITEKSQAVAFWCDPISGHATLYWYRQILGQGPELLVQFQDESVVDDSQLPKDRFSAERLKGVDSTLKIQPAELGDSAMYLCASSLVGLATSRTGELFFGEGSRLTVL.

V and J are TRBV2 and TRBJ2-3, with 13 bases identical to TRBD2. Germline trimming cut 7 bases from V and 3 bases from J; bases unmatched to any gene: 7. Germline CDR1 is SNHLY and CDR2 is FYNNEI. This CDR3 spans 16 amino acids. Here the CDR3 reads CASTLAGGPLTDTQYF. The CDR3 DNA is TGTGCCAGCACACTAGCGGGAGGGCCGCTAACAGATACGCAGTATTTT.